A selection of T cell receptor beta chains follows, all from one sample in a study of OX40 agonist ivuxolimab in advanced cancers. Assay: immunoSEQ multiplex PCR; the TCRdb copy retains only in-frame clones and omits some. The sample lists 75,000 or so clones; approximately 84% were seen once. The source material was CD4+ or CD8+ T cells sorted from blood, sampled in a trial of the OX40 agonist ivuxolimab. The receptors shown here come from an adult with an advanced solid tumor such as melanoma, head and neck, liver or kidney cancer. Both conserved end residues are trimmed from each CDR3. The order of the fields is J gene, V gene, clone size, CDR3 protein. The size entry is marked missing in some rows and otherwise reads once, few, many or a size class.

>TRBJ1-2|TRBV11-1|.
ASSLLNNYGYT
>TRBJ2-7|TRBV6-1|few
ASSVGQGGDEQY
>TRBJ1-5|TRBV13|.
ASSSRNLNQPQH
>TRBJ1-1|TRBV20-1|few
SASGTEAF
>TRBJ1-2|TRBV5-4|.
ASSLEVSYT
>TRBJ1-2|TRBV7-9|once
ASSQTRKGYT
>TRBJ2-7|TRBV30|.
AWSVIGGTRAYEQY
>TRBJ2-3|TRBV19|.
ASRDRVSSDTQY
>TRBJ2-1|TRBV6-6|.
ASGNMADYNEQF
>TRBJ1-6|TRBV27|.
ASSLRTSYNSPLH
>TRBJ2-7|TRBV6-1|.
AIGEGGPYEQY
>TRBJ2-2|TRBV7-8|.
ASSSGTGELF
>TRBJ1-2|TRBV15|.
ATSWEGSYGYT
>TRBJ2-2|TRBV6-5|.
ASSLEPGDAGELF
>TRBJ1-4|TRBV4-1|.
ASSFGQGVGNEKLF
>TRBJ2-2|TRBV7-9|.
ASSLVDRGLF
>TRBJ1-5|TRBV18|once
ASSPTGNSNQPQH
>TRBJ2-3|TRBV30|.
AWDGPDTQY
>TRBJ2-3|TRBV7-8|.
ASTRRRTPDTQY
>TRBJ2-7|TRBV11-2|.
ASSPGRSASYEQY
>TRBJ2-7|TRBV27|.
ASSIRAPAPYEQY
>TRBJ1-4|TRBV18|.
ASSLGQGADEKLF
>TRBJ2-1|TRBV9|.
ASSRRGNSGGGEQF
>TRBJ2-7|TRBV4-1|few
ASSQGRTGGIYEQY
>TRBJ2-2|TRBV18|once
ASSLITGELF
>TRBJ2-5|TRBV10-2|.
ASSPGEETQY
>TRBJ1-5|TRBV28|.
ASSLSGGYQPQH
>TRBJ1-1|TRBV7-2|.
ASSSRTGGDTEAF
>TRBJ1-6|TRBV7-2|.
ASSLGGQGTNSPLH
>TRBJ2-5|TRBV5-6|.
ASSSPSYGQETQY
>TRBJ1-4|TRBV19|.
ASVDRGHPNEKLF
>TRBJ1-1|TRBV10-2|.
ASSERPGQPFEAF
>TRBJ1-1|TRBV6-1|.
ASSRLNTEAF
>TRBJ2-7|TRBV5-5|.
ASSLGGSLPYEQY
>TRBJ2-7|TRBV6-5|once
ASSLQGYEQY
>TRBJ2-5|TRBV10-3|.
AISGVQETQY
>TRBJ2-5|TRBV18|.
ASSPPTPDRGLQETQY
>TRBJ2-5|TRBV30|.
AWSFGYQETQY
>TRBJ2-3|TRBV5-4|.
ASSWGEPRADTQY
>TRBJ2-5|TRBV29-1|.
SGTRGETQY
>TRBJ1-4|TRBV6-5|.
ASSYSRDRGRGKLF